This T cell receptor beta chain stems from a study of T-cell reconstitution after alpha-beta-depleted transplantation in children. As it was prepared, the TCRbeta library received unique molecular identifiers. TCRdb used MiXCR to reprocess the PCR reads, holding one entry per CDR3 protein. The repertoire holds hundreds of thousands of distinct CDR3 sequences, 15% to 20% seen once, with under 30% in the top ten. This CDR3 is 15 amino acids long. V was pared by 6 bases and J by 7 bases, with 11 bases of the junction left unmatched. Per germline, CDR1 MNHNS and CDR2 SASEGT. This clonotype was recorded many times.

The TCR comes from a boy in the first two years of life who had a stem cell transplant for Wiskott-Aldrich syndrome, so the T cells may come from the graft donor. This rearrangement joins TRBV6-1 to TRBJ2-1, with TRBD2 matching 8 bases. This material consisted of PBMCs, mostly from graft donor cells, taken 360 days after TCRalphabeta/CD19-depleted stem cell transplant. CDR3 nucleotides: TGTGCCAGCAGAACCGGGACTAGTGGGTTTAATGAGCAGTTCTTC. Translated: CASRTGTSGFNEQFF.